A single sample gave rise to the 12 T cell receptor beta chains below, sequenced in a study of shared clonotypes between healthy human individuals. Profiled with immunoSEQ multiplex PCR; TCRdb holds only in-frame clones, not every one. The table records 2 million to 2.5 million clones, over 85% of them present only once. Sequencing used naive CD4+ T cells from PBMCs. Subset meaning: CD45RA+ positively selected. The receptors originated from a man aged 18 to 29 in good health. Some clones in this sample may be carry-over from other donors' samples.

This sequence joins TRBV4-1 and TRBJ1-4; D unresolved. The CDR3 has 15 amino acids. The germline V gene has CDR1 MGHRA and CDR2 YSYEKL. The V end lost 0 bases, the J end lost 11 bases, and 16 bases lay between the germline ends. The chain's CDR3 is CASSQDLAGFGKLFF. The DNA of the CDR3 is TGCGCCAGCAGCCAAGATTTAGCGGGGTTTGGGAAACTGTTTTTT.

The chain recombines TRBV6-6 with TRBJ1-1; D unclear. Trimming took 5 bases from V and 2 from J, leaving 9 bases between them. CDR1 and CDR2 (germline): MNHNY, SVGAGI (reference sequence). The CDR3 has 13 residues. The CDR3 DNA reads TGTGCCAGCAGTACCCCAGGTAACACTGAAGCTTTCTTT. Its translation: CASSTPGNTEAFF.

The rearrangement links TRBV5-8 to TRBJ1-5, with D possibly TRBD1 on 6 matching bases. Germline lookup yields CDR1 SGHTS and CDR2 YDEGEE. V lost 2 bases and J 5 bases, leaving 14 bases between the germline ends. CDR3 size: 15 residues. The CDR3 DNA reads TGTGCCAGCAGCTTCGTCGGACAGACCTATCAGCCCCAGCATTTT. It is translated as CASSFVGQTYQPQHF.

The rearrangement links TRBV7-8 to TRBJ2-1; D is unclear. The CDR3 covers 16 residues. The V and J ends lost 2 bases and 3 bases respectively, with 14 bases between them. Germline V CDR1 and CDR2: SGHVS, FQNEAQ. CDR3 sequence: CASSLRPGPLYNEQFF. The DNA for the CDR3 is TGTGCCAGCAGCTTACGGCCGGGTCCCCTCTACAATGAGCAGTTCTTC.

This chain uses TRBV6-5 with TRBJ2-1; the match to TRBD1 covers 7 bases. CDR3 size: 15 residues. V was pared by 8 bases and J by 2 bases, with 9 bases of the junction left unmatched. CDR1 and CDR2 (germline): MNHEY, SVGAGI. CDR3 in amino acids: CASQLRTGTYNEQFF. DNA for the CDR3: TGTGCCAGCCAGTTACGGACAGGAACCTACAATGAGCAGTTCTTC.

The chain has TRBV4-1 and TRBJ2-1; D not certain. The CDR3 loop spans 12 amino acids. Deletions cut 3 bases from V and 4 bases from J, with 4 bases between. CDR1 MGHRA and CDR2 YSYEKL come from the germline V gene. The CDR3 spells CASSQVYNEQFF. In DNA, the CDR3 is TGCGCCAGCAGCCAGGTATACAATGAGCAGTTCTTC.

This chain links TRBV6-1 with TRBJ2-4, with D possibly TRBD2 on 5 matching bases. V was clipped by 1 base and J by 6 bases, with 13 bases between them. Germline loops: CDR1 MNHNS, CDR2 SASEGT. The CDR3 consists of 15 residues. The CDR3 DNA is TGTGCCAGCAGTGAAGAGTTGGCGGGCACAAACATTCAGTACTTC. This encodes CASSEELAGTNIQYF.

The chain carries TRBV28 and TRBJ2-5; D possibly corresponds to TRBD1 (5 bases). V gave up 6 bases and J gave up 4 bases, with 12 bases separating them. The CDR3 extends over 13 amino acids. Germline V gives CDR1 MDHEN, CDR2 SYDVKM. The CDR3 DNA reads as TGTGCCAGCAGGCCTACAGGTCCAGAGACCCAGTACTTC. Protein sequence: CASRPTGPETQYF.

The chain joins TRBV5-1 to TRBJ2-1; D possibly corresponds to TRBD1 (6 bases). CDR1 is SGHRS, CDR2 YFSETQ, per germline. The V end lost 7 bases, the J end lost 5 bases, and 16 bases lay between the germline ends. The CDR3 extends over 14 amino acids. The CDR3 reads CASAPGHRNNEQFF. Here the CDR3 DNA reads TGCGCCAGCGCACCGGGACATAGAAACAATGAGCAGTTCTTC.

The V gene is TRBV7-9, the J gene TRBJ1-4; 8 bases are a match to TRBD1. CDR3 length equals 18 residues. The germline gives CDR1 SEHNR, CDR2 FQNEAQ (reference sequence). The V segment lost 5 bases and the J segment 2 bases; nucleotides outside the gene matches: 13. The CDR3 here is CASSPRGQGAGTNEKLFF. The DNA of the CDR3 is TGTGCCAGCAGCCCAAGGGGTCAGGGGGCCGGGACTAATGAAAAACTGTTTTTT.

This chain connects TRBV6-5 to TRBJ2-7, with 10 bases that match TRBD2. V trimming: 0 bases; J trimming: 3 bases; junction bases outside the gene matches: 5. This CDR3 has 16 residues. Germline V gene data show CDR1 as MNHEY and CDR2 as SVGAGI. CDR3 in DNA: TGTGCCAGCAGTTACTCGATTTTAGCGGGAGGCTACGAGCAGTACTTC. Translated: CASSYSILAGGYEQYF.

The CDR3 DNA reads as TGTGCCAGCAGCGCCATAGTAGCAGATACGCAGTATTTT. Amino acids: CASSAIVADTQYF. The rearrangement links TRBV28 to TRBJ2-3; D call uncertain. Per the germline V gene, CDR1 is MDHEN and CDR2 is SYDVKM. V was trimmed by 6 bases and J by 4 bases, leaving 11 bases between them. The CDR3 is made up of 13 amino acids.